The 20 T cell receptor beta chains given below trace back to one sample, sequenced in a study of T cell responses to AZD1222 COVID-19 vaccine. Measured with immunoSEQ multiplex PCR; TCRdb has only the in-frame clones, and not every one. The sample has about 110,000 clones, 86% seen once. The source material was peripheral blood, sampled on day 0 of AZD1222 vaccination. The source is an adult in good health.

The J gene is TRBJ2-5, the V gene TRBV18, with 10 bases aligning to TRBD2. Per the germline V gene, CDR1 is KGHSH and CDR2 is LQKENI. This CDR3 is 18 amino acids long. V lost 0 bases to trimming and J lost 2 bases; unmatched junction nucleotides: 9. The CDR3 reads CASSPPSSERGGQETQYF. The CDR3 DNA reads as TGTGCCAGCTCACCACCGTCTTCTGAGCGGGGGGGACAAGAGACCCAGTACTTC.

The V and J genes are TRBV4-3 and TRBJ2-5, with 8 bases aligning to TRBD2. From germline, CDR1 is LGHNA and CDR2 YSLEER. J lost 5 bases, V lost 0 bases, and 11 bases had no gene match. This CDR3 contains 17 residues. CDR3 in DNA: TGCGCCAGCAGCCAAGATCTCCTCGGGGGGGGATGGGAGACCCAGTACTTC. Amino acids: CASSQDLLGGGWETQYF.

This sequence joins TRBV19 and TRBJ2-7, with 7 bases fitting TRBD1. CDR1 and CDR2 (germline): LNHDA, SQIVND (reference sequence). The length of the CDR3 is 15 residues. J lost 2 bases, V lost 6 bases, and 10 bases had no gene match. The CDR3 DNA sequence: TGTGCCAGTAGCTCAGTCGGGCAGGGGGCCTACGAGCAGTACTTC. Its translation is CASSSVGQGAYEQYF.

This rearrangement joins TRBV7-4 to TRBJ2-7, with a tentative D call TRBD1 (5 bases). CDR1 and CDR2 (germline): SGHVT, SQSDAQ. CDR3 length: 14 residues. Trimming took off 5 bases at V and 2 bases at J, with 13 bases between the two ends. CDR3 nucleotide sequence: TGTGCCAGCAGCCCATCGGCCAGGGCCTACGAGCAGTACTTC. Translating it yields CASSPSARAYEQYF.

The rearrangement links TRBV5-5 to TRBJ1-5; tentative D call: TRBD1 (5 bases). The V end was cut by 0 bases, the J end by 2 bases, with 9 bases between. Germline CDR1 SGHKS, CDR2 YYEKEE (reference sequence). The CDR3 loop spans 15 amino acids. This CDR3 is CASSLEGVGNQPQHF. The DNA of the CDR3 is TGTGCCAGCAGCTTGGAAGGGGTCGGCAATCAGCCCCAGCATTTT.

The count of this clone is one. This chain joins TRBV30 and TRBJ1-4; D is unclear. This CDR3 has 14 residues. V lost 5 bases, J lost 2 bases, and 12 bases lay in between. The germline V gene has CDR1 GTSNPN and CDR2 SVGIG (reference sequence). CDR3 protein: CAWLHVGTNEKLFF. Written as DNA, the CDR3 is TGTGCCTGGCTACACGTGGGGACTAATGAAAAACTGTTTTTT.

The chain has TRBV15 and TRBJ1-5; D not certain. CDR1 is LNHNV and CDR2 is YYDKDF in the germline V gene (reference sequence). V was shortened by 3 bases and J by 0 bases, with 9 bases between the two germline ends. The CDR3 covers 15 residues. The CDR3 DNA reads TGTGCCACCAGCAGGCCCGAATATAGCAATCAGCCCCAGCATTTT. Protein sequence: CATSRPEYSNQPQHF. The whole variable domain, filled in from reference TRBV15 and TRBJ1-5, reads DAMVIQNPRYQVTQFGKPVTLSCSQTLNHNVMYWYQQKSSQAPKLLFHYYDKDFNNEADTPDNFQSRRPNTSFCFLDIRSPGLGDTAMYLCATSRPEYSNQPQHFGDGTRLSIL.

The gene calls are TRBV2 and TRBJ2-2, with 10 bases that match TRBD2. The V segment lost 4 bases and the J segment 4 bases; nucleotides outside the gene matches: 6. The CDR3 has 16 residues. Germline V CDR1 and CDR2: SNHLY, FYNNEI. In DNA form, the CDR3 reads TGTGCCAGCAGTGTTAGCGGGGGGCCCCTCACCGGGGAGCTGTTTTTT. It specifies CASSVSGGPLTGELFF.

This clone has just one count. CDR3 sequence reads: CASSSQGSYEQYF. CDR3 coding DNA: TGCGCCAGCAGCTCGCAGGGGAGCTACGAGCAGTACTTC. The gene calls are TRBV5-1 and TRBJ2-7; tentatively, D is TRBD1 (6 bases). The V and J ends lost 3 bases and 3 bases respectively, with 10 bases between them. Germline loops: CDR1 SGHRS, CDR2 YFSETQ. The CDR3 consists of 13 residues.

V usage is TRBV4-2 and J usage is TRBJ2-1; possibly TRBD2 for D (7 bases). The CDR3 extends over 15 amino acids. V gave up 4 bases and J gave up 4 bases, with 14 bases separating them. The germline V gene has CDR1 LGHNA and CDR2 YNFKEQ. The DNA for the CDR3 is TGTGCCAGCAGCCCGAGGGGGGGGATATACAATGAGCAGTTCTTC. This sequence encodes CASSPRGGIYNEQFF.

V usage is TRBV24-1 and J usage is TRBJ2-2, with 7 bases aligning to TRBD1. The CDR3 covers 14 residues. Germline V gene sequence: CDR1 KGHDR, CDR2 SFDVKD. V trimming: 5 bases; J trimming: 9 bases; junction bases outside the gene matches: 8. Here the CDR3 DNA reads TGTGCCACCAGTGTACAGGGGAAGAGCTGGGAGCTGTTTTTT. Residues: CATSVQGKSWELFF.

This chain uses TRBV3-1 (or the pseudogene TRBV3-2) with TRBJ1-1; a possible D gene is TRBD1 (5 bases). The CDR3 totals 13 residues. Trimming took off 2 bases at V and 7 bases at J, with 11 bases between the two ends. Germline CDR1 LGHDT, CDR2 YNNKEL (reference sequence). The CDR3 sequence is CASSQLGTHEAFF. The DNA of the CDR3 is TGTGCCAGCAGCCAACTCGGGACCCATGAAGCTTTCTTT.

The chain couples TRBV2 to TRBJ1-5, with TRBD1 matching 8 bases. After removal of 6 bases from V and 1 base from J, the junction contained 5 bases not matched to a gene. CDR1 is SNHLY, CDR2 FYNNEI, per germline. There are 15 residues in the CDR3. As DNA, the CDR3 is TGTGCCAGCAGACCTCAGGGGGCAAGCAATCAGCCCCAGCATTTT. Encoded protein: CASRPQGASNQPQHF.

This clone was seen only once. The junction does not match germline at one end; this may be a read error. This rearrangement joins TRBV7-9 to TRBJ2-7; tentative D call: TRBD2 (5 bases). The V gene's germline CDR1 is SEHNR and CDR2 FQNEAQ (reference sequence). The CDR3 sequence is 9 residues long. CDR3 sequence reads: CASSLVAGF. CDR3 DNA sequence: TGTGCCAGCAGCTTAGTGGCGGGCTTC.

This clone was counted only a few times. The CDR3 reads CASSLARGGAGTEAFF. The CDR3 coding sequence is TGTGCCAGCAGCTTAGCGCGTGGGGGCGCGGGCACTGAAGCTTTCTTT. The chain joins TRBV7-9 to TRBJ1-1; possibly TRBD1 for D (6 bases). The CDR3 contains 16 residues. The V end lost 0 bases, the J end lost 4 bases, and 15 bases lay between the germline ends. Per germline, CDR1 SEHNR and CDR2 FQNEAQ (reference sequence). Full variable domain (rest looked up from reference TRBV7-9 and TRBJ1-1): DTGVSQNPRHKITKRGQNVTFRCDPISEHNRLYWYRQTLGQGPEFLTYFQNEAQLEKSRLLSDRFSAERPKGSFSTLEIQRTEQGDSAMYLCASSLARGGAGTEAFFGQGTRLTVV.

The V gene is TRBV28, the J gene TRBJ2-4, with TRBD2 matching 7 bases. V shed 6 bases, J shed 2 bases, and the junction held 7 bases outside the gene matches. The CDR3 sequence is 15 residues long. CDR1 is MDHEN, CDR2 SYDVKM, per germline. CDR3 amino acids: CASRVQRGTKNIQYF. The DNA for the CDR3 is TGTGCCAGCAGGGTTCAGCGGGGTACCAAAAACATTCAGTACTTC.

This chain connects TRBV5-8 to TRBJ1-1; 7 nucleotides match TRBD1. Unmatched junction bases numbered 4, after V lost 2 bases and J lost 9 bases. The CDR3 extends over 12 amino acids. The germline CDR1 and CDR2 sequences are SGHTS and YDEGEE. The CDR3 spells CASSLYRGKAFF. The CDR3 nucleotides read TGTGCCAGCAGCTTATACAGGGGAAAAGCTTTCTTT.

The rearrangement joins TRBV19 to TRBJ2-5, with a weak D call TRBD2 (6 bases). Germline V gives CDR1 LNHDA, CDR2 SQIVND (reference sequence). Trimming cost V 5 bases and J 2 bases, with 27 bases left between them. The CDR3 sequence is 19 residues long. The CDR3 loop reads CASSPLRGGFGGGQETQYF. The CDR3 DNA is TGTGCCAGTAGTCCACTGCGTGGGGGGTTTGGGGGAGGACAAGAGACCCAGTACTTC.

For the CDR3, the DNA is TGTGCCAGCAGTTTAGTCATAGACGGGGAGCTGTTTTTT. It is translated as CASSLVIDGELFF. The rearrangement joins TRBV12-3 or TRBV12-4 to TRBJ2-2; D remains unclear. Trimming cost V 1 base and J 7 bases, with 7 bases left between them. The CDR3 totals 13 residues.

This chain uses TRBV5-1 with TRBJ1-6, with TRBD1 identical over 9 bases. This CDR3 contains 15 residues. V was clipped by 5 bases and J by 8 bases; unmatched bases: 8. The V gene's germline CDR1 is SGHRS and CDR2 YFSETQ. The CDR3 loop is CASRDRGGMDSPLHF. The CDR3 nucleotides read TGCGCCAGCAGGGACAGGGGTGGAATGGATTCACCCCTCCACTTT.